This T cell receptor beta chain derives from a study of metastatic and nonmetastatic thyroid tumors (dated by TCRdb to between 2020 and 2021). Describing the broader study: Repertoires were compared across peripheral blood and tumor or nodule tissue samples from malignant and benign thyroid patients.

As regards this clone: Its recognized antigen is unknown. No base qualities exist here, and no much larger clone lies one base off it.

Receptors were amplified or captured by PCR. Sequenced using an Illumina HiSeq 4000. The TCR beta-chain CDR3 region of each patient was profiled by high-throughput sequencing. The source study handled its data this way. The researchers built a classifier to tell apart papillary thyroid cancer patients with distant metastasis, based on CDR3 differences among clinicopathological groups. The Shannon index was used to measure repertoire diversity, and the Morisita-Horn index was used to measure how similar tumor and blood repertoires were. The public reads were run again by TCRdb, first through fastp at Q25 and then through MiXCR, and only productive beta chains were kept. The V and J calls, along with clone size, are taken from TCRdb and not from the paper's own processing. For this sample there are about 93,000 clones; roughly 13% appear just once. The ten largest clonotypes hold about 11% of the sample.

Summary of the overall study and its limitations: In both blood and tumor samples, TCR beta diversity was reported to be significantly higher in malignant tumors than in benign nodules.

No treatment had been received by any patient before thyroid surgery. Using T-cell receptor beta sequencing, the study looked back at clinical samples from patients collected from about 2012 to 2018. The sequencing input was blood. The receptor comes from a female donor with papillary thyroid cancer or a benign thyroid nodule (not recorded which). Some clones in this sample may be carry-over from other donors' samples.

The CDR3 is CASSIDLVRGCNEQFF. In nucleotide form, the sequence is TGTGCCAGTAGTATAGATCTAGTAAGGGGATGCAATGAGCAGTTCTTC. The V and J genes are TRBV19 and TRBJ2-1, with TRBD1 perhaps the D gene, on 5 matching bases. Deletion took 0 bases off V and 6 bases off J, with a span of 15 bases between the germline ends. Its CDR3 holds 16 amino acids, cysteine through phenylalanine. The retained sequence is limited to the CDR3, 48 bases, with the frame set at the first base. Via the germline V gene (reference sequence), CDR1 is LNHDA and CDR2 SQIVND.